Below are 29 T cell receptor beta chains sequenced from a single sample in a study of blood T cell repertoires in COVID-19 (dated by TCRdb to about 2020). To prepare the library, the immunoSEQ multiplex PCR assay was applied. The table was pulled from immuneACCESS by TCRdb, which kept in-frame rearrangements only. Such tables lose some clones; where checked, under half of the loss comes from unresolved V genes, and the rest has no known cause. The table for this sample lists fewer than 700,000 clones; 85% to 90% of them were counted only once. Jointly, the top ten make up about 8% of the sample. The sample consisted of peripheral blood. The receptors come from a woman in her 50s with COVID-19, enrolled during active disease.

V is TRBV2 and J is TRBJ2-3, with D possibly being TRBD1 (6 bases). This CDR3 spans 15 amino acids. Trimming shortened V by 5 bases and J by 2 bases, and 14 bases separated the two germline ends. The germline CDR1 and CDR2 sequences are SNHLY and FYNNEI. The CDR3: CASSQFRDTTDTQYF. The CDR3 DNA is TGTGCCAGCAGTCAATTCCGGGACACCACAGATACGCAGTATTTT.

The CDR3 DNA is TGTGCCAGCAGCGGCGAAACGGGGGTGAGCTACACCTTC. Its protein product is CASSGETGVSYTF. V usage is TRBV9 and J usage is TRBJ1-2, with D possibly TRBD1 on 5 matching bases. Germline V gene sequence: CDR1 SGDLS, CDR2 YYNGEE. Between the trimmed V and J ends, which lost 3 bases and 9 bases, there was a span of 15 bases. This CDR3 has 13 amino acids.

This sequence joins TRBV19 and TRBJ1-1; 9 bases match TRBD1. The J segment lost 5 bases and the V segment lost 5 bases, leaving 15 bases of the junction unmatched. CDR1 LNHDA and CDR2 SQIVND come from the germline V gene (reference sequence). This CDR3 contains 17 residues. The chain's CDR3 is CASSLTGGAAGRTEAFF. The CDR3 region has the DNA TGTGCCAGTAGTTTAACAGGGGGCGCGGCTGGAAGGACTGAAGCTTTCTTT. Variable domain in full (rest from reference TRBV19 and TRBJ1-1): DGGITQSPKYLFRKEGQNVTLSCEQNLNHDAMYWYRQDPGQGLRLIYYSQIVNDFQKGDIAEGYSVSREKKESFPLTVTSAQKNPTAFYLCASSLTGGAAGRTEAFFGQGTRLTVV.

In the case of this clone: Different DNA sequences within this sample yield the same CDR3. The V gene is TRBV9, the J gene TRBJ1-1; 7 bases line up with TRBD1. V was clipped by 4 bases and J by 1 base; unmatched bases: 1. CDR1 is SGDLS and CDR2 is YYNGEE in the germline V gene. This CDR3 region has 13 residues. CDR3 amino acids: CASSSGGNTEAFF. The CDR3 coding sequence is TGTGCCAGCAGCTCAGGGGGGAACACTGAAGCTTTCTTT.

The rearrangement joins TRBV2 to TRBJ1-1; TRBD1 agrees at 8 bases. The germline CDR1 and CDR2 sequences are SNHLY and FYNNEI. J lost 4 bases, V lost 5 bases, and 3 bases had no gene match. The CDR3 is 13 residues long. CDR3 sequence: CASSQGASTEAFF. The CDR3 DNA sequence: TGTGCCAGCAGTCAGGGGGCGAGCACTGAAGCTTTCTTT.

This clone was seen only once. This chain joins TRBV7-9 and TRBJ2-1; 12 nucleotides match TRBD1. The CDR3 totals 16 residues. In germline, CDR1 is SEHNR, CDR2 FQNEAQ (reference sequence). Trimming cost V 5 bases and J 6 bases; bases outside gene matches: 8. This CDR3 is CASSQYRDRGLNEQFF. The CDR3 DNA reads TGTGCCAGCAGCCAGTACCGGGACAGGGGGCTCAATGAGCAGTTCTTC.

The rearrangement uses TRBV18 and TRBJ1-1; D unclear. The CDR3 contains 15 residues. Trimming removed 1 base from V and 1 base from J, with 10 bases in between. Germline CDR1 reads KGHSH; CDR2 reads LQKENI. CDR3 bases: TGTGCCAGCTCACCACTTAATGCAGGGAACACTGAAGCTTTCTTT. Protein product: CASSPLNAGNTEAFF.

The rearrangement uses TRBV7-9 and TRBJ1-3, with TRBD1 matching 8 bases. After removal of 1 base from V and 4 bases from J, the junction contained 9 bases not matched to a gene. Germline values: CDR1 SEHNR, CDR2 FQNEAQ (reference sequence). The CDR3 extends over 17 amino acids. The CDR3 protein is CASSLVGQGISGNTIYF. The CDR3 DNA follows: TGTGCCAGCAGCTTAGTCGGACAGGGAATCTCCGGAAACACCATATATTTT.

The CDR3 loop reads CASNQNYGYTF. The CDR3 DNA reads TGTGCCAGCAACCAGAACTATGGCTACACCTTC. The chain uses TRBV6-6 and TRBJ1-2; D unresolved. This CDR3 has 11 amino acids. In germline, CDR1 is MNHNY, CDR2 SVGAGI (reference sequence). Trimming took 7 bases from V and 2 from J, leaving 5 bases between them.

The chain has TRBV6-1 and TRBJ2-1; the match to TRBD1 covers 8 bases. The V gene's germline CDR1 is MNHNS and CDR2 SASEGT. The CDR3 contains 13 residues. V dropped 1 base and J dropped 10; count of bases not matched to a gene: 3. The CDR3 DNA sequence: TGTGCCAGCAGTGAAGGGACAGGGATAGAGCAGTTCTTC. It translates to CASSEGTGIEQFF.

The chain recombines TRBV6-5 with TRBJ1-1; D call uncertain. V was cut by 8 bases and J by 0 bases, with 16 bases left in between. The CDR3 runs to 15 residues. CDR1 and CDR2 from the germline V gene are MNHEY and SVGAGI. The CDR3 coding sequence is TGTGCCAGCGCCTACGGGAACAGAATGAACACTGAAGCTTTCTTT. This translates into CASAYGNRMNTEAFF.

The rearrangement joins TRBV28 to TRBJ2-1; 7 bases match TRBD1. Germline V lookup: CDR1 MDHEN, CDR2 SYDVKM. This CDR3 is built from 16 residues. J was trimmed by 3 bases and V by 4 bases; bases with no gene match: 9. CDR3 protein: CASSYQGVQYYNEQFF. DNA for the CDR3: TGTGCCAGCAGTTACCAGGGGGTTCAGTACTACAATGAGCAGTTCTTC. The variable domain in full, with the rest retrieved from reference TRBV28 and TRBJ2-1, is DVKVTQSSRYLVKRTGEKVFLECVQDMDHENMFWYRQDPGLGLRLIYFSYDVKMKEKGDIPEGYSVSREKKERFSLILESASTNQTSMYLCASSYQGVQYYNEQFFGPGTRLTVL.

J is TRBJ2-7 and V is TRBV9; perhaps TRBD2 as D (7 bases). Trimming took off 0 bases at V and 9 bases at J, with 13 bases between the two ends. The CDR3 has 13 amino acids. In germline, CDR1 is SGDLS, CDR2 YYNGEE. The CDR3 reads CASSVAERDTQYF. The CDR3 nucleotides are TGTGCCAGCAGCGTAGCAGAGCGGGACACGCAGTACTTC. Using reference TRBV9 and TRBJ2-7 for the parts outside the CDR3, the full variable domain is DSGVTQTPKHLITATGQRVTLRCSPRSGDLSVYWYQQSLDQGLQFLIQYYNGEERAKGNILERFSAQQFPDLHSELNLSSLELGDSALYFCASSVAERDTQYFGPGTRLTVT.

V gene TRBV9 combines with J gene TRBJ2-5, with D perhaps TRBD2 (6 bases). The length of the CDR3 is 17 residues. Trimming cost V 0 bases and J 3 bases, with 18 bases left between them. Germline V gene lookup returns CDR1 SGDLS and CDR2 YYNGEE. CDR3 sequence: CASSVGRGGLVEETQYF. DNA for the CDR3: TGTGCCAGCAGCGTAGGAAGGGGAGGATTAGTGGAAGAGACCCAGTACTTC. The full variable domain, in which reference TRBV9 and TRBJ2-5 provide the parts outside the CDR3, is DSGVTQTPKHLITATGQRVTLRCSPRSGDLSVYWYQQSLDQGLQFLIQYYNGEERAKGNILERFSAQQFPDLHSELNLSSLELGDSALYFCASSVGRGGLVEETQYFGPGTRLLVL.

The chain joins TRBV19 to TRBJ1-2; D unclear. Germline CDR1 and CDR2: LNHDA and SQIVND (reference sequence). This CDR3 is built from 12 residues. Trimming cost V 5 bases and J 2 bases, with 6 bases left between them. CDR3 in amino acids: CASSAYNYGYTF. CDR3 sequence (DNA): TGTGCCAGTAGTGCCTACAACTATGGCTACACCTTC.

This chain uses TRBV19 with TRBJ2-1; 13 nucleotides line up with TRBD2. The ends lost 4 bases at V and 4 bases at J; junction bases unmatched: 7. This CDR3 has 17 residues. Germline CDR1 and CDR2: LNHDA and SQIVND (reference sequence). In nucleotides, the CDR3 is TGTGCCAGTAGTACGCAGCGACTAGCGGGGGGATACAATGAGCAGTTCTTC. It encodes CASSTQRLAGGYNEQFF.

This chain uses TRBV5-1 with TRBJ2-1, with 8 bases fitting TRBD2. The CDR3 extends over 15 amino acids. Germline assignment: CDR1 SGHRS and CDR2 YFSETQ. V lost 0 bases to trimming and J lost 6 bases; unmatched junction nucleotides: 5. This chain's CDR3 is CASSLDRGGRNEQFF. In DNA, the CDR3 is TGCGCCAGCAGCTTGGACCGGGGGGGACGCAATGAGCAGTTCTTC. The whole variable domain, filled in from reference TRBV5-1 and TRBJ2-1, reads KAGVTQTPRYLIKTRGQQVTLSCSPISGHRSVSWYQQTPGQGLQFLFEYFSETQRNKGNFPGRFSGRQFSNSRSEMNVSTLELGDSALYLCASSLDRGGRNEQFFGPGTRLTVL.

The chain links TRBV5-1 to TRBJ1-1; TRBD1 agrees at 8 bases. V lost 4 bases, J lost 3 bases, and 20 bases stayed unmatched. This CDR3 spans 19 amino acids. The germline V gene encodes CDR1 SGHRS and CDR2 YFSETQ. CDR3 loop: CASSPSFETGVKGHTEAFF. CDR3 nucleotide sequence: TGCGCCAGCAGCCCCTCCTTTGAGACAGGGGTTAAGGGACACACTGAAGCTTTCTTT.

The gene calls are TRBV7-2 and TRBJ1-5; possible D gene TRBD1, 5 bases. Germline V lookup: CDR1 SGHTA, CDR2 FQGNSA. Trimming shortened V by 0 bases and J by 9 bases, and 15 bases separated the two germline ends. CDR3 length: 15 amino acids. CDR3 sequence reads: CASSLAGAGPVPQHF. The CDR3 region has the DNA TGTGCCAGCAGCTTAGCAGGGGCCGGACCGGTGCCCCAGCATTTT.

The chain couples TRBV18 to TRBJ2-3, with 7 bases identical to TRBD2. V was pared by 6 bases and J by 3 bases, with 9 bases of the junction left unmatched. This CDR3 has 15 residues. Germline V gene data show CDR1 as KGHSH and CDR2 as LQKENI. The CDR3 spells CASSQSQGGTDTQYF. CDR3 in DNA: TGTGCCAGCTCCCAATCCCAGGGAGGGACAGATACGCAGTATTTT.

This clone appeared once. The chain joins TRBV7-3 to TRBJ2-2; no clear D gene. CDR3 length equals 12 residues. Germline V lookup: CDR1 SGHTA, CDR2 FQGTGA. V lost 5 bases and J 6 bases, leaving 7 bases between the germline ends. The chain's CDR3 is CASSPPSGELFF. The CDR3 nucleotides read TGTGCCAGCAGCCCCCCCTCCGGGGAGCTGTTTTTT.

CDR3 amino acids: CASSWSGGEDEQYF. CDR3 sequence (DNA): TGTGCCAGCAGTTGGAGCGGGGGAGAGGACGAGCAGTACTTC. The chain employs TRBV28 and TRBJ2-7; 8 bases line up with TRBD2. This CDR3 has 14 residues. J lost 5 bases, V lost 4 bases, and 7 bases had no gene match. The germline CDR1 and CDR2 sequences are MDHEN and SYDVKM.

V usage is TRBV27 and J usage is TRBJ2-7, with D possibly being TRBD1 (5 bases). Germline V gene data show CDR1 as MNHEY and CDR2 as SMNVEV (reference sequence). Between the trimmed V and J ends, which lost 3 bases and 2 bases, there was a span of 8 bases. The CDR3 sequence is 13 residues long. DNA of the CDR3: TGTGCCAGCAGTTTGGGCAGGGCCTACGAGCAGTACTTC. Its protein is CASSLGRAYEQYF.

This chain connects TRBV5-1 to TRBJ1-1; D not resolved. The CDR3 length is 14 residues. V lost 1 base to trimming and J lost 3 bases, with 10 bases between them. Germline-derived CDR1 and CDR2 are SGHRS and YFSETQ. CDR3 region: CASSLLMEDTEAFF. The CDR3, as DNA: TGCGCCAGCAGCTTGTTAATGGAGGACACTGAAGCTTTCTTT.

As to this clone: The same CDR3 can be traced to other DNA sequences in this sample. The chain employs TRBV18 and TRBJ1-2, with 7 nucleotides matching TRBD1. The CDR3 loop spans 14 amino acids. The J segment lost 4 bases and the V segment lost 3 bases, leaving 5 bases of the junction unmatched. The germline V gene has CDR1 KGHSH and CDR2 LQKENI. The CDR3 sequence is CASSPGGQLYGYTF. The CDR3 region has the DNA TGTGCCAGCTCACCGGGGGGACAGCTCTATGGCTACACCTTC.

The CDR3 DNA reads TGTGCCAGCAGTTTAATAAGGGGGCGAGAAAAACTGTTTTTT. Translated: CASSLIRGREKLFF. This sequence joins TRBV28 and TRBJ1-4; 7 bases map to TRBD1. The CDR3 has 14 amino acids. Germline V lookup: CDR1 MDHEN, CDR2 SYDVKM. Unmatched junction bases numbered 5, after V lost 2 bases and J lost 8 bases. Full variable domain (outside the CDR3, taken from reference TRBV28 and TRBJ1-4): DVKVTQSSRYLVKRTGEKVFLECVQDMDHENMFWYRQDPGLGLRLIYFSYDVKMKEKGDIPEGYSVSREKKERFSLILESASTNQTSMYLCASSLIRGREKLFFGSGTQLSVL.

The chain has TRBV9 and TRBJ2-3, with 9 bases matching TRBD2. Trimming at V came to 4 bases and at J to 4 bases, leaving 10 bases not matched to a gene. The CDR3 runs 16 residues. Germline V gene lookup returns CDR1 SGDLS and CDR2 YYNGEE. This CDR3 reads CASSLRGGAVADTQYF. DNA for the CDR3: TGTGCCAGCAGCCTGCGCGGGGGGGCTGTGGCAGATACGCAGTATTTT.

This chain links TRBV3-1 (or the pseudogene TRBV3-2) with TRBJ1-1, with D maybe TRBD1 (5 bases). V lost 4 bases and J lost 7, with 13 bases in between. Germline V gene sequence: CDR1 LGHDT, CDR2 YNNKEL (reference sequence). The CDR3 length is 13 residues. CDR3 protein: CASSPGTPLEAFF. Here the CDR3 DNA reads TGTGCCAGCAGCCCCGGGACTCCCCTTGAAGCTTTCTTT.

The chain couples TRBV12-3 or TRBV12-4 to TRBJ1-1; D might be TRBD1 (6 bases). V was clipped by 5 bases and J by 1 base, with 8 bases between them. This CDR3 has 13 amino acids. This chain's CDR3 is CASSKGQNTEAFF. The CDR3 DNA reads as TGTGCCAGCAGTAAGGGACAGAACACTGAAGCTTTCTTT.